This TCR beta chain came from a study of CD8 T cells in ankylosing spondylitis. Note on this clonotype: The target antigen is unknown.

The V gene lost 6 bases and the J gene lost 4 bases, with 13 bases spanning the gap. The length of the CDR3 is 15 residues. Germline loops: CDR1 MNHEY, CDR2 SVGEGT. TCRdb called the 5' RACE reads again in MiXCR, with one record for every CDR3 protein. The sample includes 340,000 or so distinct CDR3 sequences, approximately 15% of them seen just once. Study results and caveats: The clones that were linked to disease were reported to be significantly enriched in matched synovial fluid samples from ankylosing spondylitis patients. A motif in TCR beta, a set of fewer than ten highly homologous variants, appeared characteristic of ankylosing spondylitis blood.

This chain links TRBV6-2 or TRBV6-3 with TRBJ2-6; a possible D gene is TRBD2 (5 bases). The clonotype was recovered from a male donor with ankylosing spondylitis or in good health (not recorded which). What was sequenced was blood, either unsorted or a sorted T cell fraction (not recorded which). For the CDR3, the DNA is TGTGCCAGCAGCGGGATCCCCCTCGGGGCCAACGTCCTGACTTTC. Translation: CASSGIPLGANVLTF.